Each of the 3 T cell receptor beta chains below was sequenced from the same sample in a study of Graves' ophthalmopathy and Graves' hyperthyroidism. CDR3 regions of TCR beta were amplified from RNA transcripts. The first round was an RT-PCR with HTBI primers, and the second round was a multiplex PCR. MiXCR, applied by TCRdb to the multiplex PCR reads, yields one record per CDR3 protein. The data contain hundreds of thousands of distinct CDR3 sequences, 35% to 50% of them singletons. Sequenced material: peripheral blood. These receptors all come from an adult man with Graves' ophthalmopathy.

In this sample, this clonotype turned up a few times. The V gene is TRBV4-3, the J gene TRBJ1-2, with D perhaps TRBD1 (5 bases). CDR3 length: 15 residues. Germline CDR1 is LGHNA and CDR2 is YSLEER. V was cut by 0 bases and J by 8 bases, with 16 bases left in between. The CDR3 DNA sequence: TGCGCCAGCAGCCAAGATAGGAAGGGGCTAGAGGGCTACACCTTC. The encoded protein is CASSQDRKGLEGYTF.

On this clonotype itself: One base away lies a much larger clone, so this may be a sequencing read error. The V gene is TRBV5-4, the J gene TRBJ1-1, with 8 bases lining up with TRBD1. The germline V gene has CDR1 SGHNT and CDR2 YYREEE (reference sequence). The CDR3 length is 14 residues. The CDR3, as DNA: TGTGCCAGCAGGACAGGGGAGGCTCACACTGAAGCTTCCTTT. Protein product: CASRTGEAHTEASF.

The sample holds a few counts of this clonotype. This chain connects TRBV5-8 to TRBJ1-4; the D gene is possibly TRBD1 (5 bases). The CDR3 spans 15 residues. Germline CDR1 SGHTS, CDR2 YDEGEE. The germline V and J ends were trimmed by 3 bases and 2 bases, with 11 bases remaining between them. The CDR3 bases are TGTGCCAGCAGCTGGGGCCGGGGGACTAATGAAAAACTGTTTTTT. This gives the protein CASSWGRGTNEKLFF.